The rows below give T cell receptor beta chains drawn from one sample of a study of tumor and adjacent non-tumor tissue in lung cancer. MiXCR, run by TCRdb on the multiplex PCR reads, gives a single entry per CDR3 protein. The sample lists some 90,000 distinct CDR3 sequences, roughly 62% occurring once. The specimen was lung tumor tissue. The receptors here all came from a man between 65 and 80 years old with non-small cell lung cancer. The CDR3 runs from the conserved cysteine through the conserved F or W. Only some rows state a clone size, as once, few, many or a class for expanded clones.

clone_size j_call v_call cdr3_aa
. TRBJ2-7 TRBV20-1 CSVTKGFDEQYF
. TRBJ2-3 TRBV10-3 CAIRDDQRGGTRYF
few TRBJ1-5 TRBV28 CASSSWGDQPQHF
. TRBJ1-5 TRBV29-1 CRVGGTGGQSQHF
once TRBJ1-1 TRBV11-2 CACSKTQGGTEVFF
. TRBJ2-6 TRBV6-1 CTSSTEDSSGANVLTF
. TRBJ2-3 TRBV4-1 CASGQRASGRADTQYF
many TRBJ2-2 TRBV6-1 CASSARDSDFARTGELFF
. TRBJ2-7 TRBV20-1 CSASDSGRARYEQYF
. TRBJ1-4 TRBV12-3/TRBV12-4 CASSVGRTTNEKLSF
many TRBJ2-1 TRBV7-8 CASSLEGLSSYNEQFF
. TRBJ1-3 TRBV11-2 CASGPLCQGAGNIIYF
few TRBJ2-1 TRBV7-9 CASSLTNSNYNEQFF
. TRBJ2-2 TRBV6-1 CASSPLFGGSRNGELFF
. TRBJ2-5 TRBV11-2 CTTSWTRTGQETQYF
large TRBJ1-4 TRBV11-2 CASSPGSGVGEKLFF
. TRBJ1-4 TRBV2 CASRHRGADEKLFF
. TRBJ1-2 TRBV11-2 CASCLRHNCGYTF
. TRBJ1-5 TRBV2 CASRARTGTNQPQHF
. TRBJ2-7 TRBV28 CASIFSTYEQYF
many TRBJ2-5 TRBV12-3/TRBV12-4 CASSPKAGEETQYF
. TRBJ1-6 TRBV11-2 CVSTRADAHSPLHF
. TRBJ1-1 TRBV12-1 CASSFTTGGNWGDTEAFF
many TRBJ2-7 TRBV11-2 CASSSRTGMNEQYF
many TRBJ1-2 TRBV12-3/TRBV12-4 CASEGVSYGHTF
. TRBJ2-3 TRBV6-2/TRBV6-3 CANRTRAALAQDTQYF
. TRBJ1-4 TRBV5-4 CVSSGSPGRAAVKLFF
. TRBJ2-7 TRBV29-1 CSVPGQGAGEQYF
many TRBJ2-2 TRBV6-1 CASSARDRGSGELFF
. TRBJ1-1 TRBV29-1 CSIRVTAWENTEAFF
. TRBJ1-1 TRBV7-9 CASSQDRVGTEAFF
. TRBJ1-1 TRBV20-1 CGAWEGGMRAFF
. TRBJ2-7 TRBV30 CTWSVGGTGHEQYF